The next 5 T cell receptor beta chains were all read from a single sample in a study of blood T cell repertoires in COVID-19. Some clones are missing from TCRdb's copy, which holds only in-frame ones; the method was immunoSEQ multiplex PCR. The sample holds roughly 200,000 clones, around 88% seen once. The source material was peripheral blood. Source of these receptors: a man aged 35 to 55 with active or convalescent COVID-19.

The chain uses TRBV7-2 and TRBJ2-7; weak D call: TRBD2 (5 bases). Germline CDR1 and CDR2: SGHTA and FQGNSA. This CDR3 has 14 amino acids. Trimming took off 5 bases at V and 2 bases at J, with 13 bases between the two ends. DNA for the CDR3: TGTGCCAGCAGCCCGGTGGTGACTACCTACGAGCAGTACTTC. Protein: CASSPVVTTYEQYF.

J is TRBJ2-3 and V is TRBV6-2 or TRBV6-3; the D gene is possibly TRBD2 (6 bases). V gave up 4 bases and J gave up 2 bases, with 10 bases separating them. From germline, CDR1 is MNHEY and CDR2 SVGEGT. CDR3 length: 14 amino acids. CDR3 sequence (DNA): TGTGCCAGCAGTTTAGCGGTACTCACAGATACGCAGTATTTT. Its protein product is CASSLAVLTDTQYF.

This chain joins TRBV18 and TRBJ1-4; D remains ambiguous. V was shortened by 0 bases and J by 2 bases, with 16 bases between the two germline ends. The germline CDR1 and CDR2 sequences are KGHSH and LQKENI. The CDR3 has 18 amino acids. Here the CDR3 DNA reads TGTGCCAGCTCACCACCTCCCTTAACTAGAGGGACTAATGAAAAACTGTTTTTT. As protein: CASSPPPLTRGTNEKLFF.

The V and J genes are TRBV30 and TRBJ2-7; D possibly corresponds to TRBD2 (6 bases). Per germline, CDR1 GTSNPN and CDR2 SVGIG (reference sequence). This CDR3 region has 13 residues. V gave up 4 bases and J gave up 4 bases, with 14 bases separating them. The CDR3 sequence is CAWNPGLAYEQYF. Here the CDR3 DNA reads TGTGCCTGGAACCCGGGACTTGCATACGAGCAGTACTTC.

The J gene is TRBJ1-5, the V gene TRBV19, with 7 positions matching TRBD1. The CDR3 sequence is 15 residues long. The germline CDR1 and CDR2 sequences are LNHDA and SQIVND (reference sequence). Germline trimming cut 5 bases from V and 3 bases from J; bases unmatched to any gene: 7. CDR3 sequence: CASSPTGSVNQPQHF. For the CDR3, the DNA is TGTGCCAGTAGTCCGACAGGGTCCGTCAATCAGCCCCAGCATTTT.